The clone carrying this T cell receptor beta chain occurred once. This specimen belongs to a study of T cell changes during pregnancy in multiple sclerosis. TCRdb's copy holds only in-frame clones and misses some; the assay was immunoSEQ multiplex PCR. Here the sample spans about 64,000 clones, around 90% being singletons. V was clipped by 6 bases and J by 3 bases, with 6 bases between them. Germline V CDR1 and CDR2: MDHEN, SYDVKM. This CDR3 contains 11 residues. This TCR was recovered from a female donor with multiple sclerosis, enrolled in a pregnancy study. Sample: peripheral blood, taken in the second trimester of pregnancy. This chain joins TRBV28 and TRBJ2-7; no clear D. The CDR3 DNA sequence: TGTGCCAGCAGACTCAACTACGAGCAGTACTTC. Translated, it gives CASRLNYEQYF.